The clone carrying this TCR beta chain was observed a handful of times. The sample belongs to a study of blood T cells in healthy people across ages. The use of a sample-barcoded 5' primer and a J-beta primer mix characterized a second PCR of about 7 to 12 cycles. TCRdb used MiXCR to reprocess the 5' RACE reads, holding one entry per CDR3 protein. In the table there are around 2 million distinct CDR3 sequences, roughly two fifths of which are singletons. Per the germline V gene, CDR1 is SQVTM and CDR2 is ANQGSEA. The CDR3 runs 14 residues. After removal of 6 bases from V and 4 bases from J, the junction contained 1 base not matched to a gene.

The chain recombines TRBV29-1 with TRBJ2-3, with 16 positions matching TRBD2. Source material: blood. The source of this sequence is a human donor in good health. The CDR3 region is CSVGLAGGADTQYF. In DNA form, the CDR3 reads TGCAGCGTGGGACTAGCGGGGGGGGCAGATACGCAGTATTTT.